Below, 24 T cell receptor beta chains from the same sample are listed, as sequenced in a study of human T cells and chemical hapten exposure. Using its own MiXCR run on the RACE reads, TCRdb lists one record per CDR3 protein. Of roughly 90,000 distinct CDR3 sequences listed, 8% to 10% are singletons. Noted time point: pre-sensitization, week 0. Regarding treatment: therapeutic diphenylcyclopropenone sensitization with weekly scalp DPC. The sequences come from whole blood, collected in connection with sensitization to the hapten diphenylcyclopropenone (DPC). These receptors were collected from a woman aged 40 to 50 with alopecia areata. Some clones in this sample may be carry-over from other donors' samples.

Ten or more counts support this clonotype. V usage is TRBV11-2 and J usage is TRBJ1-1; D is ambiguous. V lost 1 base, J lost 0 bases, and 9 bases lay in between. CDR3 length: 15 residues. Looked up from germline, CDR1 is SGHAT and CDR2 is FQNNGV. The CDR3: CASSLVYTLNTEAFF. The DNA of the CDR3 is TGTGCCAGCAGCTTAGTCTACACCTTGAACACTGAAGCTTTCTTT.

This clonotype has a handful of counts. The rearrangement links TRBV6-6 to TRBJ2-3; 8 bases align to TRBD2. After removal of 7 bases from V and 2 bases from J, the junction contained 17 bases not matched to a gene. The CDR3 is 18 amino acids. Germline CDR1 MNHNY, CDR2 SVGAGI (reference sequence). In DNA form, the CDR3 reads TGTGCCAGCAATCCCCTATTCGAATTAGCGGGGTCCACAGATACGCAGTATTTT. Residues: CASNPLFELAGSTDTQYF.

This clonotype was counted ten times or more. The chain's CDR3 is CSARDRNRADGYTF. The CDR3 nucleotides are TGCAGTGCTAGAGATCGAAACAGGGCGGATGGCTACACCTTC. The chain joins TRBV20-1 to TRBJ1-2, with D maybe TRBD1 (6 bases). This CDR3 has 14 residues. CDR1 and CDR2 (germline): DFQATT, SNEGSKA (reference sequence). Trimming pared 0 bases from V and 6 bases from J, leaving 14 bases between.

To note about this clonotype: A read error is likely here: a far larger clone is one base away. This chain links TRBV11-2 with TRBJ2-7, with D uncertain. This CDR3 spans 13 amino acids. Germline V lookup: CDR1 SGHAT, CDR2 FQNNGV. CDR3 amino acids: CASSLDRTYKQYF. DNA for the CDR3: TGTGCCAGCAGCTTAGACCGGACCTACAAGCAGTACTTC. The entire variable domain, with the rest obtained from reference TRBV11-2 and TRBJ2-7, is as follows: EAGVAQSPRYKIIEKRQSVAFWCNPISGHATLYWYQQILGQGPKLLIQFQNNGVVDDSQLPKDRFSAERLKGVDSTLKIQPAKLEDSAVYLCASSLDRTYKQYFGPGTRLTVT.

This clonotype came up many times. CDR3 nucleotide sequence: TGTGCCAGCAGTTTACGACAGATAAACACCGGGGAGCTGTTTTTT. Its translation is CASSLRQINTGELFF. The chain is built from TRBV12-3 or TRBV12-4 and TRBJ2-2; tentatively, D is TRBD1 (5 bases). This CDR3 has 15 residues. V was shortened by 2 bases and J by 2 bases, with 9 bases between the two germline ends.

Many counts were recorded for this clonotype. The J gene is TRBJ1-5, the V gene TRBV11-3; D not resolved. In germline, CDR1 is SGHNT, CDR2 YENEEA. There are 19 residues in the CDR3. Between the trimmed V and J ends, which lost 1 base and 0 bases, there was a span of 19 bases. The CDR3 reads CASSLATGAGMVSNQPQHF. DNA for the CDR3: TGTGCCAGCAGCTTAGCCACTGGTGCGGGGATGGTTAGCAATCAGCCCCAGCATTTT.

This chain joins TRBV5-1 and TRBJ2-2; TRBD2 might be the D (7 bases). Trimming left V 0 bases short and J 2 bases short, with 11 bases between. The CDR3 spans 16 residues. The germline V gene encodes CDR1 SGHRS and CDR2 YFSETQ. The CDR3 here is CASSLAGGSNTGELFF. The CDR3 nucleotides read TGCGCCAGCAGCTTGGCGGGGGGCAGCAACACCGGGGAGCTGTTTTTT.

As to this clonotype: A much larger clone lies a single base off, so this may be a read error. CDR3: CASRRQGFAYELYF. Written as DNA, the CDR3 is TGTGCCAGCAGGAGACAGGGGTTCGCCTACGAGCTGTACTTC. This chain connects TRBV6-5 to TRBJ2-7; 8 bases line up with TRBD1. In germline, CDR1 is MNHEY, CDR2 SVGAGI. This CDR3 comprises 14 residues.

This clonotype was observed a handful of times. The chain combines TRBV28 with TRBJ1-6; D not resolved. The germline V and J ends were trimmed by 5 bases and 9 bases, with 14 bases remaining between them. Germline lookup yields CDR1 MDHEN and CDR2 SYDVKM. CDR3 length: 14 amino acids. CDR3 residues: CASSLPSVLSPLHF. CDR3 coding DNA: TGTGCCAGCAGTCTGCCAAGCGTACTTTCACCCCTCCACTTT.

The chain combines TRBV12-3 or TRBV12-4 with TRBJ1-5, with 8 bases aligning to TRBD1. The CDR3 consists of 14 residues. After removal of 6 bases from V and 7 bases from J, the junction contained 8 bases not matched to a gene. The CDR3 DNA reads TGTGCCAGCAGCCTGACAGGGGATGGACAGCCCCAGCATTTT. Translated: CASSLTGDGQPQHF.

This chain links TRBV20-1 with TRBJ2-5; D remains ambiguous. V was cut by 2 bases and J by 5 bases, with 6 bases left in between. The CDR3 loop spans 11 amino acids. Germline loops: CDR1 DFQATT, CDR2 SNEGSKA (reference sequence). CDR3 DNA sequence: TGCAGTGCTAGATCGAGGGAGACCCAGTACTTC. Protein product: CSARSRETQYF.

At least ten counts were recorded for this clonotype. The chain links TRBV29-1 to TRBJ2-5; D is possibly TRBD1 (6 bases). The CDR3 runs 12 residues. Germline CDR1 reads SQVTM; CDR2 reads ANQGSEA. V dropped 6 bases and J dropped 3 bases, with 11 bases sitting between them. The CDR3 loop is CSVDQGKETQYF. In nucleotides, the CDR3 is TGCAGCGTAGATCAGGGGAAAGAGACCCAGTACTTC.

This clonotype was recorded many times. The gene calls are TRBV7-9 and TRBJ2-2; 7 nucleotides agree with TRBD1. Germline V gene lookup returns CDR1 SEHNR and CDR2 FQNEAQ (reference sequence). V lost 5 bases to trimming and J lost 1 base; unmatched junction nucleotides: 10. The CDR3 consists of 17 residues. The chain's CDR3 is CASSPRTGLLNTGELFF. DNA for the CDR3: TGTGCCAGCAGCCCACGGACAGGACTCCTGAACACCGGGGAGCTGTTTTTT.

This clonotype was found a few times. The chain employs TRBV12-3 or TRBV12-4 and TRBJ1-2; 12 bases are a match to TRBD1. The V gene end was trimmed by 8 bases and the J gene end by 6 bases; junction bases not matched to a gene: 7. The CDR3 is 14 amino acids. For the CDR3, the DNA is TGTGCCAGCGGGGACAGGGGGCGCAATGATGGCTACACCTTC. Amino acids: CASGDRGRNDGYTF.

The sample holds a few counts of this clonotype. V usage is TRBV6-6 and J usage is TRBJ2-1; a weak D match, TRBD1 (7 bases). V lost 7 bases and J 4 bases, leaving 17 bases between the germline ends. In germline, CDR1 is MNHNY, CDR2 SVGAGI (reference sequence). CDR3 length: 15 residues. The CDR3, as DNA: TGTGCCAGCAACGGCGGAGGGGGCGCGTACAATGAGCAGTTCTTC. Translated: CASNGGGGAYNEQFF.

Regarding this clonotype: This may stem from a read error, because a much larger clone lies one nucleotide away. This chain joins TRBV20-1 and TRBJ2-7, with 8 bases lining up with TRBD2. CDR1 is DFQATT and CDR2 is SNEGSKA in the germline V gene (reference sequence). The CDR3 is made up of 14 amino acids. Losses at the gene ends were 6 bases for V and 0 bases for J; bases not matched to a gene: 7. CDR3 bases: TGCAGTGCCACGCGGGGGGCCCTCTCCTACGAGCAGTACTTC. This sequence encodes CSATRGALSYEQYF.

This clonotype showed up many times. The V gene is TRBV12-3 or TRBV12-4, the J gene TRBJ1-2; D is perhaps TRBD1 (6 bases). The CDR3 runs 15 residues. Trimming took off 4 bases at V and 4 bases at J, with 16 bases between the two ends. CDR3 coding DNA: TGTGCCAGCAGTTACCGGGCAGGAGGGGGCTATGGCTACACCTTC. This encodes CASSYRAGGGYGYTF.

The V gene is TRBV5-1, the J gene TRBJ2-7; D might be TRBD1 (6 bases). CDR1 and CDR2 from the germline V gene are SGHRS and YFSETQ. The CDR3 has 14 amino acids. Trimming removed 5 bases from V and 2 bases from J, with 14 bases in between. CDR3 region: CASSALWGPYEQYF. CDR3 sequence (DNA): TGCGCCAGCAGTGCCCTCTGGGGGCCCTACGAGCAGTACTTC. The entire variable domain, with the rest obtained from reference TRBV5-1 and TRBJ2-7, is as follows: KAGVTQTPRYLIKTRGQQVTLSCSPISGHRSVSWYQQTPGQGLQFLFEYFSETQRNKGNFPGRFSGRQFSNSRSEMNVSTLELGDSALYLCASSALWGPYEQYFGPGTRLTVT.

This clonotype has a count of ten or more. V usage is TRBV6-2 or TRBV6-3 and J usage is TRBJ1-1; D not certain. Germline V gives CDR1 MNHEY, CDR2 SVGEGT. V was cut by 6 bases and J by 5 bases, with 13 bases left in between. The CDR3 loop spans 13 amino acids. CDR3 nucleotides: TGTGCCAGCAGCATTTATAGGTCTACTGAAGCTTTCTTT. Its protein is CASSIYRSTEAFF.

The count of this clonotype is one. This may be a read error: a much more frequent sequence differs by one nucleotide. This chain uses TRBV10-3 with TRBJ2-1; either TRBD1 or TRBD2 may fit D (5 bases each). The CDR3 loop spans 15 amino acids. From germline, CDR1 is ENHRY and CDR2 SYGVKD. CDR3 sequence: CASEGSVAGNNEQSF. CDR3 DNA: TGTGCCTCTGAAGGTAGCGTTGCAGGGAACAATGAGCAGTCCTTC.

This clonotype was observed many times. This chain links TRBV7-2 with TRBJ2-1; 14 bases line up with TRBD2. V dropped 5 bases and J dropped 6; count of bases not matched to a gene: 3. Germline CDR1 and CDR2: SGHTA and FQGNSA. This CDR3 has 15 amino acids. The CDR3 bases are TGTGCCAGCAGCCCGGGACTAGCGGGGGTCAATGAGCAGTTCTTC. Residues: CASSPGLAGVNEQFF.

This clonotype has just a few counts. The gene calls are TRBV12-3 or TRBV12-4 and TRBJ1-2; no firm D call. V was pared by 6 bases and J by 8 bases, with 13 bases between. CDR3 length: 12 amino acids. The CDR3 coding sequence is TGTGCCAGCAGCCCCGCGGGCTCCGGCTACACCTTC. The encoded protein is CASSPAGSGYTF.

This clonotype was detected ten times or more. J is TRBJ1-2 and V is TRBV3-1, with D unresolved. Trimming pared 7 bases from V and 3 bases from J, leaving 6 bases between. This CDR3 contains 11 residues. Germline loops: CDR1 LGHDT, CDR2 YNNKEL (reference sequence). CDR3 bases: TGTGCCAGCACCGGGGACTATGGCTACACCTTC. Protein product: CASTGDYGYTF.

This clonotype showed up just a few times. This chain links TRBV4-3 with TRBJ2-3; 8 bases map to TRBD1. Trimming at V came to 0 bases and at J to 3 bases, leaving 5 bases not matched to a gene. The CDR3 contains 16 residues. Germline CDR1 LGHNA, CDR2 YSLEER. In nucleotides, the CDR3 is TGCGCCAGCAGCCAAGACCCAGGGGGCGTAACAGATACGCAGTATTTT. Translation: CASSQDPGGVTDTQYF.